This T cell receptor (beta chain) comes out of a study of blood T cell repertoires in COVID-19. Study background: PBMCs, B-cell-depleted T cells, or T cells were the source of the cDNA or gDNA that made up the material.

CDR3 length equals 15 residues. Germline V gene data show CDR1 as SGHKS and CDR2 as YYEKEE (reference sequence). Unmatched junction bases numbered 5, after V lost 3 bases and J lost 0 bases. The protocol was immunoSEQ multiplex PCR, while the TCRdb copy is restricted to in-frame clones and leaves out a portion. This sample has about 410,000 clones, with just over 85% found just once. In its sample, this clone was seen once. This chain connects TRBV5-5 to TRBJ2-7; 8 bases agree with TRBD1. Source material: peripheral blood. The TCR sequence derives from a woman in her 30s with active or convalescent COVID-19. DNA for the CDR3: TGTGCCAGCAGCTACGCCGGGACAGGCTCCTACGAGCAGTACTTC. Its protein product is CASSYAGTGSYEQYF.